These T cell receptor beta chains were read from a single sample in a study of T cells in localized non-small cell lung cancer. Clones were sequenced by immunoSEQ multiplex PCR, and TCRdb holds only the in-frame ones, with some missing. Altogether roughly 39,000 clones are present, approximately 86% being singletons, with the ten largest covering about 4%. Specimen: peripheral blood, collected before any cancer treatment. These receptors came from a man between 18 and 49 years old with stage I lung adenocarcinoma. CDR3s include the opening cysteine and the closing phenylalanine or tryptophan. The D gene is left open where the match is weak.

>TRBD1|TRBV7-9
CASSPGQGAQPQHF
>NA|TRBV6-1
CASSDTSHSYNEQFF
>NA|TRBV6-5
CASSGGMITYGYTF
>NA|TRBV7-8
CASSLAFRSNTEAFF
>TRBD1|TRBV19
CASSMDRDNQPQHF
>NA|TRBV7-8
CASSLLGTQYF
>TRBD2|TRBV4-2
CASSGWGVAGVMNTGELFF
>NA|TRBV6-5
CASRDSTLNYGYTF
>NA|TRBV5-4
CASSPQQADTQYF
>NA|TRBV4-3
CASSQDLVGATGELFF
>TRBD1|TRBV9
CASSVDPGQGRVTEAFF
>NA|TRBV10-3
CAISESTDTQYF
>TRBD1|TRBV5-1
CASSLGTGFEKLFF
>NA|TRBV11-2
CASSLRPANTGELFF
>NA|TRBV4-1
CASSQAIVEGLRGEAFF
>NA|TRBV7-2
CASSRFRRSGSEAFF
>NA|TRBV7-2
CASSLVSGYEKLFF
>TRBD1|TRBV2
CASSPGGMGGNTIYF
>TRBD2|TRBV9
CASSVAAGDHNEQFF
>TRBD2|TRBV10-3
CAIRSGGSTDTQYF
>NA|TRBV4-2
CASSPNRGSEGETQYF
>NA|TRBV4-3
CASSQTWTGLNYGYTF
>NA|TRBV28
CASNYLDSLNSPLHF
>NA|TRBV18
CASSPTGSAGDNEKLFF
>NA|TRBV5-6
CASSLLVAQGKNTEAFF
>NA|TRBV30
CAWSLGGNQPQHF
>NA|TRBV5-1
CASSPTGETQYF
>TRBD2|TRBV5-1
CASSLGLAGGYQETQYF
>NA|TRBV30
CAWSVEANYGYTF
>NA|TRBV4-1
CASSQPLLGVSYGYTF
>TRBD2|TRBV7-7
CASSSRQGSGGMETQYF
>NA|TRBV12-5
CASGSSLSEKLFF
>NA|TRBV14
CASSPLGKTQYF
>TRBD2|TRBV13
CASSILGLAAYNEQFF
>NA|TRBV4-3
CASSQGGLSGDEQYF
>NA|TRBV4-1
CASSRTEKDEQYF
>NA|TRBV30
CAWSDPVEELFF
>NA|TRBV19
CASSMSHGNQPQHF
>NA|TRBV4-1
CASSQGIIEVNEKLFF
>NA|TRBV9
CASSVDPLTNQPQHF
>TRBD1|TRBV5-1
CASSPSWTGEKLFF
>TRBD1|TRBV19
CASSIRGRSYEQYF
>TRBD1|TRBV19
CASSPRDRGGTEAFF
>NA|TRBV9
CASSPKDGPRGYGYTF
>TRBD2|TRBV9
CASSVEAGDQNIQYF
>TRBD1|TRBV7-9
CASSPVTGSPLYGYTF
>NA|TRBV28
CASRGGAYYGYTF
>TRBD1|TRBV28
CASSIPTGGTEAFF
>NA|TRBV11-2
CASSRTQNTEAFF
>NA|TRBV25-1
CASSDAGQIYGYTF
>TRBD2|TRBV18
CASSPGLAGRDTQYF
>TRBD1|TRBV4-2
CASSQKTGNGYTF
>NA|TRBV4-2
CASSQEFRADYGYTF
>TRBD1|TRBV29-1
CSVEDRTGLGNEQFF
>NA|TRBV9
CASSVAVVADTQYF
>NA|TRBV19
CASSISVYGYTF
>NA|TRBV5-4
CASSDIGSLYGYTF
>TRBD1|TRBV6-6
CASEDRDRLEAFF
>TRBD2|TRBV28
CASSYPRGGASYEQYF
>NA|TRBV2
CASSQDSSSSNQPQHF